The clone carrying this TCR beta chain is a singleton in its sample. The table came from immunoSEQ multiplex PCR; TCRdb's copy has only in-frame clones and leaves some out. The table lists over 50,000 clones, about 87% of them singletons, with 5.2% in the top ten. This sample is part of a study of technical replicates of blood from a handful of donors. The V gene's germline CDR1 is SGHAT and CDR2 FQNNGV. The V segment lost 5 bases and the J segment 2 bases; nucleotides outside the gene matches: 8. The CDR3 spans 15 residues. The V gene is TRBV11-2, the J gene TRBJ1-2; 7 bases map to TRBD1. The clonotype comes from a human donor in good health. Some clones in this sample may be carry-over from other donors' samples. Source material: PBMCs. CDR3 region: CASSHFDRENYGYTF. DNA for the CDR3: TGTGCCAGCAGCCATTTCGACAGGGAAAACTATGGCTACACCTTC.